This TCR beta chain was sequenced in a study of metastatic and nonmetastatic thyroid tumors. Study in general: Peripheral blood and tumor or nodule samples from malignant and benign thyroid patients were compared. Study-level findings and limits: Across blood and tumor, TCR beta diversity in malignant thyroid tumors was reportedly significantly higher than in benign nodules.

This clone was recorded at least ten times. What it recognizes is unknown. Patients underwent thyroid surgery, and none had received any treatment before it. The CDR3 is 13 residues long. V lost 4 bases to trimming and J lost 10 bases, with 17 bases between them. Germline V lookup: CDR1 SGDLS, CDR2 YYNGEE. Per the original data handling: The distant-metastasis classifier for papillary thyroid cancer was built from CDR3 differences across clinicopathological groups. TCRdb reprocessed the PCR reads using MiXCR. In this record, the V and J calls reflect TCRdb's handling and not the investigators' own analysis. The sample carries about 30,000 clones, 20% to 30% recorded once.

This TCR derives from a female donor with papillary thyroid cancer or a benign thyroid nodule (not recorded which). Some clones in this sample may be carry-over from other donors' samples. Source material: blood. The chain uses TRBV9 and TRBJ1-2, with a weak D call TRBD1 (5 bases). The CDR3 loop reads CASSPAGTSYYTF. The DNA for the CDR3 is TGTGCCAGCAGCCCGGCAGGGACCTCATACTACACCTTC.